This is a list of T cell receptor beta chains from one sample in a study of regulatory T cells in long-lasting Graves disease. A single record per CDR3 protein comes from TCRdb applying MiXCR to the multiplex PCR reads. The repertoire includes a few hundred thousand distinct CDR3 sequences, around 11% of them detected once, and approximately 20% sits in the top ten. The data were also submitted as part of a second study, on T cells in Graves' hyperthyroidism and ophthalmopathy.

The source material was peripheral blood mononuclear cells (PBMCs), sampled at new diagnosis, from a patient treated with antithyroid drugs. The source is a young woman with Graves disease. CDR3s include the opening cysteine and the closing phenylalanine or tryptophan. D genes are given only for firm matches. Size values are once, few and many counts, or a class for expanded clones, and some rows have none.

D gene: TRBD1
V gene: TRBV6-1
J gene: TRBJ1-1
clone size: many
CDR3 length: 16
CDR3 DNA: TGTGCCAGCACTGGGAGACAGGGACGCCTGCCGTTTGAAGCTTTCTTT
CDR3 protein: CASTGRQGRLPFEAFF

D gene: NA
V gene: TRBV12-3/TRBV12-4
J gene: TRBJ2-7
clone size: NA
CDR3 length: 14
CDR3 DNA: TGTGCCAGCAGTCCCCCCCTCGCCCCCTACGAGCAGTACTTC
CDR3 protein: CASSPPLAPYEQYF

D gene: NA
V gene: TRBV20-1
J gene: TRBJ1-5
clone size: few
CDR3 length: 12
CDR3 DNA: TGCAGTGCTAGCAGATATAATCAGCCCCAGCATTTT
CDR3 protein: CSASRYNQPQHF

D gene: NA
V gene: TRBV18
J gene: TRBJ2-5
clone size: few
CDR3 length: 14
CDR3 DNA: TGTGCCAGCTCACTGAGTCGGAATCAAGAGACCCAGTACTTC
CDR3 protein: CASSLSRNQETQYF

D gene: TRBD1
V gene: TRBV19
J gene: TRBJ1-1
clone size: many
CDR3 length: 12
CDR3 DNA: TGTGCCGCAACGACAGGGGGCACTGAAGCTTTCTTT
CDR3 protein: CAATTGGTEAFF

D gene: TRBD2
V gene: TRBV7-2
J gene: TRBJ2-5
clone size: once
CDR3 length: 16
CDR3 DNA: TGTGCCAGCAGCTCCAGGCAGGGAGGGTACCAAGAGACCCAGTACTTC
CDR3 protein: CASSSRQGGYQETQYF

D gene: TRBD1
V gene: TRBV5-1
J gene: TRBJ1-1
clone size: many
CDR3 length: 15
CDR3 DNA: TGCGCCAGCACCACAGGGGGGTGGAGGAACACTGAAGCTTTCTTT
CDR3 protein: CASTTGGWRNTEAFF

D gene: TRBD2
V gene: TRBV20-1
J gene: TRBJ2-1
clone size: many
CDR3 length: 14
CDR3 DNA: TGCAGTGCCGCGACTAGCGGGAGGGCCTATGAGCAGTTCTTC
CDR3 protein: CSAATSGRAYEQFF

D gene: NA
V gene: TRBV28
J gene: TRBJ2-7
clone size: many
CDR3 length: 15
CDR3 DNA: TGTGCCAGCAGCCCGAGACTCTCCCTCTACTACGAGCAGTACTTC
CDR3 protein: CASSPRLSLYYEQYF

D gene: TRBD1
V gene: TRBV7-9
J gene: TRBJ2-1
clone size: many
CDR3 length: 17
CDR3 DNA: TGTGCCAGCAGCCTCCCCCGTGGGGACAGAAACTACAATGAGCAGTTCTTC
CDR3 protein: CASSLPRGDRNYNEQFF

D gene: TRBD2
V gene: TRBV30
J gene: TRBJ2-3
clone size: NA
CDR3 length: 15
CDR3 DNA: TGTGCCTGGAGTGGGACTAGCTTGAGGGGAGATACGCAGTATTTT
CDR3 protein: CAWSGTSLRGDTQYF

D gene: NA
V gene: TRBV27
J gene: TRBJ2-1
clone size: many
CDR3 length: 14
CDR3 DNA: TGTGCCAGCAGTTCCGTCGGCTTTTACAATGAGCAGTTCTTC
CDR3 protein: CASSSVGFYNEQFF

D gene: NA
V gene: TRBV6-2/TRBV6-3
J gene: TRBJ2-4
clone size: few
CDR3 length: 14
CDR3 DNA: TGTGCCAGCAGTTATGACAGATCGACGGACATTCAGTACTTC
CDR3 protein: CASSYDRSTDIQYF

D gene: NA
V gene: TRBV7-2
J gene: TRBJ2-1
clone size: many
CDR3 length: 17
CDR3 DNA: TGTGCCAGCAGCCCAGGGACTGCAAGAAGCGGCCCCAATGAGCAGTTCTTC
CDR3 protein: CASSPGTARSGPNEQFF

D gene: TRBD1
V gene: TRBV4-3
J gene: TRBJ1-5
clone size: few
CDR3 length: 15
CDR3 DNA: TGCGCCAGCAGCCCCTGGACAGGTTTTAATCAGCCCCAGCATTTT
CDR3 protein: CASSPWTGFNQPQHF

D gene: TRBD2
V gene: TRBV6-9
J gene: TRBJ2-5
clone size: once
CDR3 length: 17
CDR3 DNA: TGTGCCAGCAGTTATCACTTTATAGCGGGGGGGCCAGAGACCCAGTACTTC
CDR3 protein: CASSYHFIAGGPETQYF

D gene: NA
V gene: TRBV28
J gene: TRBJ1-6
clone size: few
CDR3 length: 16
CDR3 DNA: TGTGCCAGCAGTTTGGATAGGGCCCGTTCGGATTCACCCCTCCACTTT
CDR3 protein: CASSLDRARSDSPLHF

D gene: TRBD2
V gene: TRBV20-1
J gene: TRBJ2-1
clone size: few
CDR3 length: 13
CDR3 DNA: TGCAGTGCTAGCGGGAGGGGGATCGATGAGCAGTTCTTC
CDR3 protein: CSASGRGIDEQFF

D gene: NA
V gene: TRBV12-3/TRBV12-4
J gene: TRBJ1-2
clone size: many
CDR3 length: 15
CDR3 DNA: TGTGCCAGCAGTCTACAACCGGGACTTCCCTATGGCTACACCTTC
CDR3 protein: CASSLQPGLPYGYTF

D gene: NA
V gene: TRBV10-3
J gene: TRBJ1-1
clone size: few
CDR3 length: 13
CDR3 DNA: TGTGCCATCACCCGGGGCGAAAACACTGAAGCTTTCTTT
CDR3 protein: CAITRGENTEAFF

D gene: NA
V gene: TRBV28
J gene: TRBJ1-5
clone size: many
CDR3 length: 17
CDR3 DNA: TGTGCCAGCAGTTTATACCCTCGAGGGTTGAGCAATCAGCCCCAGCATTTT
CDR3 protein: CASSLYPRGLSNQPQHF

D gene: NA
V gene: TRBV20-1
J gene: TRBJ2-5
clone size: many
CDR3 length: 15
CDR3 DNA: TGCAGTGCTAGAGATATTAGGCAGAACCAAGAGACCCAGTACTTC
CDR3 protein: CSARDIRQNQETQYF

D gene: NA
V gene: TRBV27
J gene: TRBJ1-2
clone size: many
CDR3 length: 13
CDR3 DNA: TGTGCCAGCCGGGGGGGGGGAGGCGGTGGCTACACCTTC
CDR3 protein: CASRGGGGGGYTF

D gene: NA
V gene: TRBV27
J gene: TRBJ1-4
clone size: many
CDR3 length: 14
CDR3 DNA: TGTGCCAGCCGCCTCAGGGGAACTAATGAAAAACTGTTTTTT
CDR3 protein: CASRLRGTNEKLFF

D gene: NA
V gene: TRBV7-2
J gene: TRBJ2-1
clone size: few
CDR3 length: 13
CDR3 DNA: TGTGCCAGCAGCTTAGCCAGGGAAGATGAGCAGTTCTTC
CDR3 protein: CASSLAREDEQFF